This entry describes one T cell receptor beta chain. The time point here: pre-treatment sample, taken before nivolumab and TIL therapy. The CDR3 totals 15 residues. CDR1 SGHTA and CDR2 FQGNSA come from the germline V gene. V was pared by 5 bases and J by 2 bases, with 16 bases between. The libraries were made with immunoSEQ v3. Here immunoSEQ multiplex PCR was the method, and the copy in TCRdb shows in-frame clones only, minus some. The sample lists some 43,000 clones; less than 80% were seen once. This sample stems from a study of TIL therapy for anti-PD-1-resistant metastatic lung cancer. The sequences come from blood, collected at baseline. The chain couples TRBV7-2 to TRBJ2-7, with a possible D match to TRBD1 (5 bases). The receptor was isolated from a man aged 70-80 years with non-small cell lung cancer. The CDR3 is CASSTNFWGPYEQYF. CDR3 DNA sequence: TGTGCCAGCAGCACGAATTTTTGGGGCCCCTACGAGCAGTACTTC.